These 5 T cell receptor beta chains were sequenced from one sample in a study of T cell responses to AZD1222 COVID-19 vaccine (dated by TCRdb to the early 2020s). Library method: the immunoSEQ multiplex PCR assay. The immuneACCESS repertoire file appears here via TCRdb, limited to in-frame rearrangements. These files lack a portion of the clones; in checked studies, under half of the deficit traces to unresolved V genes, and the cause of the others is not known. This sample comprises tens of thousands of clones, roughly 90% of them detected only once. The ten biggest clones cover about 15% of the sample. The time point label on this specimen signifies: about 28 days (+/-7) after the second vaccine dose. The source was peripheral blood, collected 28 days after the second AZD1222 dose. The receptors here all came from an adult who received the AZD1222 COVID-19 vaccine.

The chain carries TRBV19 and TRBJ2-5; D not resolved. CDR3 length equals 14 residues. V gave up 6 bases and J gave up 6 bases, with 17 bases separating them. Germline V gives CDR1 LNHDA, CDR2 SQIVND (reference sequence). As DNA, the CDR3 is TGTGCCAGTAGCGCTTCTGGTAGCTTGAAGACCCAGTACTTC. Its translation is CASSASGSLKTQYF.

The CDR3 coding sequence is TGTGCCAGCAGCAAAGGGGGACGTCGGGTCAAAAACATTCAGTACTTC. Translating gives CASSKGGRRVKNIQYF. This chain links TRBV21-1 with TRBJ2-4. TRBV21-1 constitutes a pseudogene. This CDR3 contains 16 residues.

This clone was recorded a few times. V is TRBV19 and J is TRBJ1-3; no definite D call. CDR1 and CDR2 (germline): LNHDA, SQIVND (reference sequence). This CDR3 comprises 11 residues. Trimming shortened V by 11 bases and J by 0 bases, and 5 bases separated the two germline ends. The CDR3: CAASSGNTIYF. The CDR3, as DNA: TGTGCCGCTAGCTCTGGAAACACCATATATTTT.

The chain uses TRBV30 and TRBJ2-1, with 8 bases fitting TRBD1. This CDR3 has 16 amino acids. Germline V lookup: CDR1 GTSNPN, CDR2 SVGIG (reference sequence). V shed 2 bases, J shed 12 bases, and the junction held 18 bases outside the gene matches. CDR3 DNA: TGTGCCTGGAGTAGGGGACCGGGACAGGTTTACCCTTCGCAGTTCTTC. Translating gives CAWSRGPGQVYPSQFF.

CDR3 DNA sequence: TGTGCCAGCAGCCAAGTAATAAGAGCGCAGTATTTT. Its translation: CASSQVIRAQYF. This chain joins TRBV14 and TRBJ2-3; no clear D gene. CDR1 SGHDN and CDR2 FVKESK come from the germline V gene. The CDR3 has 12 amino acids. V was shortened by 1 base and J by 10 bases, with 9 bases between the two germline ends.